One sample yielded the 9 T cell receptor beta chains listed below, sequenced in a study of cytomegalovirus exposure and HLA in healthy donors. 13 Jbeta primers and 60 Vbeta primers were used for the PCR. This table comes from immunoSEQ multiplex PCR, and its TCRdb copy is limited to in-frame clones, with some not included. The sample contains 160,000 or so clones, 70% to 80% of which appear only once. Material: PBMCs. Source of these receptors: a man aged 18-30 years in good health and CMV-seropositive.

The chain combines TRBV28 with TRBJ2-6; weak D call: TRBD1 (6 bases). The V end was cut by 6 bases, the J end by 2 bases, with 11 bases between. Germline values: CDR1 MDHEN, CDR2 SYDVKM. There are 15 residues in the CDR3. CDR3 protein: CASRVTGTGANVLTF. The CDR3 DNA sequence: TGTGCCAGCAGAGTTACAGGGACTGGGGCCAACGTCCTGACTTTC.

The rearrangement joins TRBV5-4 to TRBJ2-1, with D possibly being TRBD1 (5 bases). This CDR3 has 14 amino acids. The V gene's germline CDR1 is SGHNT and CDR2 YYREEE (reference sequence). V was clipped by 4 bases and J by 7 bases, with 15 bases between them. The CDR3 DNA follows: TGTGCCAGCAGCCCCAGGCAGGGTGGGAATGAGCAGTTCTTC. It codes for CASSPRQGGNEQFF.

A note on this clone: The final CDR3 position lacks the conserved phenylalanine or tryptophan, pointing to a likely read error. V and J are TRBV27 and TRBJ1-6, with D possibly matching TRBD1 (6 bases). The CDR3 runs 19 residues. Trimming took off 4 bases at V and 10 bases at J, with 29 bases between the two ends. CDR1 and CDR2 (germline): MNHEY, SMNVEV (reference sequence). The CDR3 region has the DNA TGTGCCAGCAGTTCACGCCTGGTGTTGGGACAAGGGGGTAGCTCACCCCTCCACCTT. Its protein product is CASSSRLVLGQGGSSPLHL.

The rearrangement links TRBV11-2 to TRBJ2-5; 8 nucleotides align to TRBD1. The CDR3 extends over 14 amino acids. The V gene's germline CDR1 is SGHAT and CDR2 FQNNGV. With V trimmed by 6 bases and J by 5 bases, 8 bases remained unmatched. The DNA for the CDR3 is TGTGCCAGCAGGGGACAGGTTAATTGGGAGACCCAGTACTTC. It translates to CASRGQVNWETQYF.

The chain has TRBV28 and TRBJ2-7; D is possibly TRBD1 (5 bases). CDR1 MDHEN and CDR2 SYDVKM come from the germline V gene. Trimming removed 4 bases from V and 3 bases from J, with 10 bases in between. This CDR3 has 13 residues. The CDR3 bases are TGTGCCAGCAGTTCCCCCGACAGCTACGAGCAGTACTTC. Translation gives CASSSPDSYEQYF.

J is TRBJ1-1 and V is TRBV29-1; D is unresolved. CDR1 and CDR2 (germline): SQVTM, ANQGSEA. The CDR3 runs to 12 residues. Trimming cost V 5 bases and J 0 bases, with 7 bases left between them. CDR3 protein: CSVCAVNTEAFF. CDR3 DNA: TGCAGCGTTTGCGCCGTGAACACTGAAGCTTTCTTT.

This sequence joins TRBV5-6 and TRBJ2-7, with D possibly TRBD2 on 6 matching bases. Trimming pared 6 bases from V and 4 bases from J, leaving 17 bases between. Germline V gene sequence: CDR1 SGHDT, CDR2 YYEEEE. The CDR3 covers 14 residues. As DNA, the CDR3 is TGTGCCAGCATCAAGGAGGGAGAAGGTTACGAGCAGTACTTC. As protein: CASIKEGEGYEQYF. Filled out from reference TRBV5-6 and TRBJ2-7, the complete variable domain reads DAGVTQSPTHLIKTRGQQVTLRCSPKSGHDTVSWYQQALGQGPQFIFQYYEEEERQRGNFPDRFSGHQFPNYSSELNVNALLLGDSALYLCASIKEGEGYEQYFGPGTRLTVT.

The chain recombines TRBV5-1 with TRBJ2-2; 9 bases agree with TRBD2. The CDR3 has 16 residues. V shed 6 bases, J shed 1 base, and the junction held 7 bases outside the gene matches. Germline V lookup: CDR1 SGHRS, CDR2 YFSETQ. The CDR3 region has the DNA TGCGCCAGCAAGCAAGCGGGAGGCCGGAACACCGGGGAGCTGTTTTTT. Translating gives CASKQAGGRNTGELFF.

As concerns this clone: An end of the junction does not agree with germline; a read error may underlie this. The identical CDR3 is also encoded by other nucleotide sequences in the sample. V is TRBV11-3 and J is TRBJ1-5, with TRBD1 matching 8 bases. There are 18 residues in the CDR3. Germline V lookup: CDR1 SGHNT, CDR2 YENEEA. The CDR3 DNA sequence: TGTGCCAGCAGCTTAGATGATGGACAGGGTTCGAGCAACCAGCCCCAGCATTTT. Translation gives CASSLDDGQGSSNQPQHF.